This section outlines one T cell receptor (beta chain) sequence together with its context. Its matching antigen is unknown. The V gene's germline CDR1 is LGHDT and CDR2 YNNKEL (reference sequence). V gave up 4 bases and J gave up 8 bases, with 17 bases separating them. This CDR3 has 14 amino acids. A universal primer site was added by template switching, and unique molecular identifiers were carried by the cDNA. TCRdb recomputed calls from the 5' RACE reads with MiXCR, one row per CDR3 protein. The sample gives some 630,000 distinct CDR3 sequences, roughly 7.1% of which show up once; roughly 1.5% is in the top ten. This specimen belongs to a study of identical twins. Findings and caveats of the study: There were fewer insertions in abundant cord blood beta clonotypes, but memory repertoires showed no such pattern. In drawing conclusions, the study used cross-sectional statistical analysis and did not follow the same donors. Twins' surplus sharing was weaker for beta out-of-frame sequences.

These data also featured in a second study, about yellow fever vaccine responses in identical twins.

The sample comprised PBMCs. The receptor was isolated from a woman between 18 and 30 years old in good health. V is TRBV3-1 and J is TRBJ1-1; possibly TRBD1 for D (5 bases). The CDR3 loop reads CASSLTTAVREAFF. CDR3 DNA: TGTGCCAGCAGCCTGACGACAGCGGTACGGGAAGCTTTCTTT. The full variable domain, in which reference TRBV3-1 and TRBJ1-1 provide the parts outside the CDR3, is DTAVSQTPKYLVTQMGNDKSIKCEQNLGHDTMYWYKQDSKKFLKIMFSYNNKELIINETVPNRFSPKSPDKAHLNLHINSLELGDSAVYFCASSLTTAVREAFFGQGTRLTVV.